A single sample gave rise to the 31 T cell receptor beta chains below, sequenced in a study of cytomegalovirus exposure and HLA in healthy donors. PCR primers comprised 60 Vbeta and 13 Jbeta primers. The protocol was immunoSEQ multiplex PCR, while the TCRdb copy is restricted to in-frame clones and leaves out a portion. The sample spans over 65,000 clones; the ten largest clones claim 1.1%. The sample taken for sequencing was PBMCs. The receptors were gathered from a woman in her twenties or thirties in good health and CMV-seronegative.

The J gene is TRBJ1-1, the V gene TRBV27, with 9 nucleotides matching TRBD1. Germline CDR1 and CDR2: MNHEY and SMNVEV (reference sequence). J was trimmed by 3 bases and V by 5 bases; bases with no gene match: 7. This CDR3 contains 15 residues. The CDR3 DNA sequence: TGTGCCAGCAGTGCACCGGGACAGGGCTACACTGAAGCTTTCTTT. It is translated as CASSAPGQGYTEAFF.

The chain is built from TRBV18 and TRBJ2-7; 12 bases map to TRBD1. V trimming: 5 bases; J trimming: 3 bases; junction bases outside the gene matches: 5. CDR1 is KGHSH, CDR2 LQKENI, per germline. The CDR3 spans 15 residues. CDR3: CASSTGQGASYEQYF. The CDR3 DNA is TGTGCCAGCTCAACGGGACAGGGGGCCAGCTACGAGCAGTACTTC.

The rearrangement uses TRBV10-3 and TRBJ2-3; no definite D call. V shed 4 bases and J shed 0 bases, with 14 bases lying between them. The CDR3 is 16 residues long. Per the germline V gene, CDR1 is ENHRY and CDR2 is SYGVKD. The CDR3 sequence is CAISASSAVSTDTQYF. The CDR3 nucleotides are TGTGCCATCAGTGCTTCAAGCGCGGTGAGCACAGATACGCAGTATTTT.

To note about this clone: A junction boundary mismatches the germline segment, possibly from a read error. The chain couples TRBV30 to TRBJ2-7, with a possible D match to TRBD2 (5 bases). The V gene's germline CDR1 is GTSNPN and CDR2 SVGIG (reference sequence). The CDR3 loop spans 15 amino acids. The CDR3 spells CAGSVRRLRNYEQYF. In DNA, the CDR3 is TGTGCCGGGAGTGTAAGGAGACTTCGAAATTACGAGCAGTACTTC.

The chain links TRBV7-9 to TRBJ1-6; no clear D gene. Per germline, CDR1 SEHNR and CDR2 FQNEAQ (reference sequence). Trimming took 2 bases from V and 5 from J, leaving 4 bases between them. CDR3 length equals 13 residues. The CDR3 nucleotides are TGTGCCAGCAGCTTATCTGATAATTCACCCCTCCACTTT. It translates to CASSLSDNSPLHF.

CDR3 in amino acids: CASRAGQSSYEQYF. DNA of the CDR3: TGTGCCAGCAGAGCGGGACAAAGCTCCTACGAGCAGTACTTC. The rearrangement joins TRBV6-1 to TRBJ2-7; tentatively, D is TRBD2 (7 bases). The germline V gene encodes CDR1 MNHNS and CDR2 SASEGT. The CDR3 contains 14 residues. The ends were cut back, 6 bases at V and 0 bases at J, with 12 bases in the middle.

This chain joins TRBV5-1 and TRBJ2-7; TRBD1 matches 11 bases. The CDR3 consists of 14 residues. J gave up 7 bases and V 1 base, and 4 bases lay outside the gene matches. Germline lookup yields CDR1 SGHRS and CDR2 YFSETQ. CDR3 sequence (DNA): TGCGCCAGCAGCTTGAGGACAGGGGGCTGGGAGCAGTACTTC. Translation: CASSLRTGGWEQYF.

In nucleotides, the CDR3 is TGTGCCAGCAGTAAAGAACAGGGAATGAAGAACTATGGCTACACCTTC. Amino acids: CASSKEQGMKNYGYTF. The gene calls are TRBV6-6 and TRBJ1-2, with a possible D match to TRBD1 (6 bases). Germline V CDR1 and CDR2: MNHNY, SVGAGI (reference sequence). This CDR3 has 16 amino acids. Trimming pared 5 bases from V and 2 bases from J, leaving 18 bases between.

This chain's CDR3 is CASSFSGTRGTDTQYF. The CDR3 DNA sequence: TGTGCCAGCAGTTTCTCCGGGACTCGCGGGACAGATACGCAGTATTTT. The V call is TRBV6-6, the J call TRBJ2-3; D may be TRBD2 (6 bases). Trimming took off 4 bases at V and 3 bases at J, with 17 bases between the two ends. This CDR3 region has 16 residues. Germline V CDR1 and CDR2: MNHNY, SVGAGI (reference sequence).

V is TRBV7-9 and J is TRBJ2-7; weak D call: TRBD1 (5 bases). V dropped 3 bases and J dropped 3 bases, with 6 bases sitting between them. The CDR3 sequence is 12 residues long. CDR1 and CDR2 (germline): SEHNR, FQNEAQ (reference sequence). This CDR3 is CASSFTGYEQYF. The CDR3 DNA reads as TGTGCCAGCAGCTTCACAGGCTACGAGCAGTACTTC. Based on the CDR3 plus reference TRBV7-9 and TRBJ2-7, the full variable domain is DTGVSQNPRHKITKRGQNVTFRCDPISEHNRLYWYRQTLGQGPEFLTYFQNEAQLEKSRLLSDRFSAERPKGSFSTLEIQRTEQGDSAMYLCASSFTGYEQYFGPGTRLTVT.

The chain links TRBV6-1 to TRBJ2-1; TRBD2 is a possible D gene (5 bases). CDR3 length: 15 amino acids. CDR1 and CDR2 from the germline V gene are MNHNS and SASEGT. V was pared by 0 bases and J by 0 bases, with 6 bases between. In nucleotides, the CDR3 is TGTGCCAGCAGTGAAGCGGGGAGCTCCTACAATGAGCAGTTCTTC. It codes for CASSEAGSSYNEQFF.

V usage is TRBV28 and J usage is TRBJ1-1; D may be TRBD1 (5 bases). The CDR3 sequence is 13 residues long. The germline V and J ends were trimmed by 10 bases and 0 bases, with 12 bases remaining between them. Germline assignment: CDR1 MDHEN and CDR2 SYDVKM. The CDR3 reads CATSTAMNTEAFF. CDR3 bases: TGTGCCACCTCGACAGCTATGAACACTGAAGCTTTCTTT.

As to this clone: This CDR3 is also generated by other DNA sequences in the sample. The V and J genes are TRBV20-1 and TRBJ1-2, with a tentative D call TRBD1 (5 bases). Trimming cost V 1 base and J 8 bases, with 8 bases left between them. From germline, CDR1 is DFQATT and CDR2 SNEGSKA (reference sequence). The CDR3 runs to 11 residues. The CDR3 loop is CSARGGDGYTF. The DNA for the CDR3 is TGCAGTGCTAGAGGGGGGGACGGCTACACCTTC.

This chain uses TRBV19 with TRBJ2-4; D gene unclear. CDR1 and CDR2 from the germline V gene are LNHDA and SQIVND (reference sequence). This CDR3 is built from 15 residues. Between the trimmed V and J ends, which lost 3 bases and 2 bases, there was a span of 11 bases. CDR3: CASSMGTITKNIQYF. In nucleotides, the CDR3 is TGTGCCAGTAGTATGGGCACGATAACCAAAAACATTCAGTACTTC.

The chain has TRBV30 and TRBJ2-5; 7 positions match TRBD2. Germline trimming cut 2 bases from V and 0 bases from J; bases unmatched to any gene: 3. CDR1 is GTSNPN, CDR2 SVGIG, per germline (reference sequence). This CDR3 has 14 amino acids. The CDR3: CAWSPGGNQETQYF. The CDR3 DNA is TGTGCCTGGAGTCCGGGGGGAAACCAAGAGACCCAGTACTTC.

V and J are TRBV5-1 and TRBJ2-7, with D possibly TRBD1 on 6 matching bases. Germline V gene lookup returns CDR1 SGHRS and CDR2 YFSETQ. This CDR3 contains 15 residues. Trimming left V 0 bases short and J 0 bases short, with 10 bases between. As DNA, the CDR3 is TGCGCCAGCAGCTTGGACCAGGGGTCCTCCTACGAGCAGTACTTC. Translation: CASSLDQGSSYEQYF.

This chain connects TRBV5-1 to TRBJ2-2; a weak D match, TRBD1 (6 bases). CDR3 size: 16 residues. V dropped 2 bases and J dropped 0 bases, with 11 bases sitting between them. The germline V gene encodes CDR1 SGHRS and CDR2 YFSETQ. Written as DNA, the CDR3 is TGCGCCAGCAGCTTAACTGCAGGGGCGAACACCGGGGAGCTGTTTTTT. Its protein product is CASSLTAGANTGELFF. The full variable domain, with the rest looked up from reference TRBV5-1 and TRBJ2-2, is KAGVTQTPRYLIKTRGQQVTLSCSPISGHRSVSWYQQTPGQGLQFLFEYFSETQRNKGNFPGRFSGRQFSNSRSEMNVSTLELGDSALYLCASSLTAGANTGELFFGEGSRLTVL.

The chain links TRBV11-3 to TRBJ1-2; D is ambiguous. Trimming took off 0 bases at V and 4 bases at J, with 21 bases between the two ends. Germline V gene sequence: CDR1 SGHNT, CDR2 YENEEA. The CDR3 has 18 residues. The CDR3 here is CASSLDRRVTDTAYGYTF. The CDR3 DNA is TGTGCCAGCAGCTTAGATCGCCGGGTGACTGATACTGCCTATGGCTACACCTTC.

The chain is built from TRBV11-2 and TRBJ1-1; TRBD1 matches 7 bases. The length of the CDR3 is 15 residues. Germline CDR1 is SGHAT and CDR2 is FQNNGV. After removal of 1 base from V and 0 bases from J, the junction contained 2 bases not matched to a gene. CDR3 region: CASSLAGQLNTEAFF. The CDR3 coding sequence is TGTGCCAGCAGCTTAGCGGGACAGTTGAACACTGAAGCTTTCTTT.

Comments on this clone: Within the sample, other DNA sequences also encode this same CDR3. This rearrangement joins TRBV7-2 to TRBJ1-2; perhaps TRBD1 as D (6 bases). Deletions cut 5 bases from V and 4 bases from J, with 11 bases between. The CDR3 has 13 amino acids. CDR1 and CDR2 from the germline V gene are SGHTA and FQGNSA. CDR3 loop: CASSPDRIYGYTF. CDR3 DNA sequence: TGTGCCAGCAGCCCCGACAGGATCTATGGCTACACCTTC.

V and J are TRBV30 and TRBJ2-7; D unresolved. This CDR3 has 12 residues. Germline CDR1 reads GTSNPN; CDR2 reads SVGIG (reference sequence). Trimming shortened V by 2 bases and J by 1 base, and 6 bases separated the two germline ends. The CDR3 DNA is TGTGCCTGGAGTAGCGTTTCCTACGAGCAGTACTTC. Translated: CAWSSVSYEQYF.

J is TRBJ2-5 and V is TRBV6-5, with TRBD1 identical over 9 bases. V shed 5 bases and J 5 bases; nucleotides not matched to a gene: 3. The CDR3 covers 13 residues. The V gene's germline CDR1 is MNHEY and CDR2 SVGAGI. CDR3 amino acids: CASSPDRGETQYF. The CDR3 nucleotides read TGTGCCAGCAGTCCAGACAGGGGGGAGACCCAGTACTTC.

The CDR3 DNA sequence: TGTGCTAGTGCCCGGGACAGGGGGGTTCAGCCCCAGCATTTT. Translation: CASARDRGVQPQHF. V and J are TRBV12-5 and TRBJ1-5; 11 positions match TRBD1. Trimming removed 7 bases from V and 6 bases from J; junction bases left unmatched: 5. The CDR3 length is 14 residues. Germline CDR1 and CDR2: LGHNT and FRNRAP.

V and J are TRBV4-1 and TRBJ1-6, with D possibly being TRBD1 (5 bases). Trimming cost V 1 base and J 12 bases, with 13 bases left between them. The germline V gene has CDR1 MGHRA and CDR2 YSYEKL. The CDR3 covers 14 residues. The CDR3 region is CASSQAGPGVPLHF. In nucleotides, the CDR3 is TGCGCCAGCAGCCAAGCCGGGCCGGGGGTACCCCTCCACTTT.

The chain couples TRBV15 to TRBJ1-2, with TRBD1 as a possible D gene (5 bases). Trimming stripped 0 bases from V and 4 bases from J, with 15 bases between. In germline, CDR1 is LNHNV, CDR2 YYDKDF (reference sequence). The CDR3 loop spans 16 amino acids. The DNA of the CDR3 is TGTGCCACCAGCAGAGATGGAAGGGGAAAGACCTATGGCTACACCTTC. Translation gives CATSRDGRGKTYGYTF.

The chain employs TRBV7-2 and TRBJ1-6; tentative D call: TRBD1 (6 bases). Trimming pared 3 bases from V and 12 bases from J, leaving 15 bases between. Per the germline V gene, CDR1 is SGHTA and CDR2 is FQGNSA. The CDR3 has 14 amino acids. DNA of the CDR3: TGTGCCAGCAGCTTTGGCCTACAGGGCGGACCCCTCCACTTT. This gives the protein CASSFGLQGGPLHF. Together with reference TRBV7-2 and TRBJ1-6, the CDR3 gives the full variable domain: GAGVSQSPSNKVTEKGKDVELRCDPISGHTALYWYRQSLGQGLEFLIYFQGNSAPDKSGLPSDRFSAERTGGSVSTLTIQRTQQEDSAVYLCASSFGLQGGPLHFGNGTRLTVT.

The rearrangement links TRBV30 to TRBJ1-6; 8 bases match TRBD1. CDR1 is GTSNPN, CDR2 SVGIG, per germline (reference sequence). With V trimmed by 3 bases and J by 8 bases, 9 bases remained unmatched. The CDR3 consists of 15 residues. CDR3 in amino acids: CAWRPVTGQDSPLHF. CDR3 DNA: TGTGCCTGGAGGCCCGTTACGGGACAGGATTCACCCCTCCACTTT.

In DNA form, the CDR3 reads TGCGCCAGCAGCTTGGTGTCGGGTGGGAACACTGAAGCTTTCTTT. Its translation: CASSLVSGGNTEAFF. V and J are TRBV5-1 and TRBJ1-1; D gene unclear. Germline V gene lookup returns CDR1 SGHRS and CDR2 YFSETQ. V lost 0 bases to trimming and J lost 1 base, with 10 bases between them. This CDR3 has 15 amino acids.

CDR3 bases: TGCGCCAGCAGCCAGGACAGGGGTAGGCTCCCTTATGGCTACACCTTC. Translated, it gives CASSQDRGRLPYGYTF. The rearrangement joins TRBV4-1 to TRBJ1-2; 9 bases agree with TRBD1. The CDR3 has 16 residues. Germline trimming cut 3 bases from V and 5 bases from J; bases unmatched to any gene: 10. Germline loops: CDR1 MGHRA, CDR2 YSYEKL.

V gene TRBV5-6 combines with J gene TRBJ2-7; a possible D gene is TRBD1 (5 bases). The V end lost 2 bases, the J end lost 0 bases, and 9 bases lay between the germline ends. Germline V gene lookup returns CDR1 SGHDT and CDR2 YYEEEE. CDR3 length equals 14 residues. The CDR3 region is CASSFTDSSYEQYF. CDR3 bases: TGTGCCAGCAGCTTCACAGACAGCTCCTACGAGCAGTACTTC.

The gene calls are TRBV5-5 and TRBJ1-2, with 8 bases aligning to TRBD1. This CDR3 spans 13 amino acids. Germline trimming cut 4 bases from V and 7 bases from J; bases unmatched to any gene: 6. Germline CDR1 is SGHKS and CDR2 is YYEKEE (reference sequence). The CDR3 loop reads CASSPGQGPGYTF. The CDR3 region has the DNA TGTGCCAGCAGCCCAGGACAGGGCCCTGGCTACACCTTC.